The entry below gives a single T cell receptor (beta chain) sequence along with its context. The table lists this clonotype with a count of one. The target of this receptor is not known. No base quality information exists; no much larger clone differs at one position. One read provides weak support. The CDR3 contains 13 residues, cysteine and phenylalanine counted. Only the CDR3 region is kept as DNA, spanning 39 bases read in frame from base 1. Trimming costs V 2 bases and J 7 bases, and their ends lie 10 bases apart. Per the germline V gene, SGHRS is the CDR1 and YFSETQ is the CDR2. The sample is drawn from a study of T cell repertoires in cytomegalovirus infection (dated by TCRdb to about 2019). Regarding the study in general: Donor HLA type was relevant to the analysis, as public TCR beta signatures indicated carriage of CMV infection together with the matching HLA type.

The data were produced on an Illumina HiSeq 1500. TCRdb cleaned the public reads at Q25 with fastp, built clones with MiXCR and kept in-frame beta chains. Entries that share a CDR3 protein sequence are merged under the most common genes and DNA. For this sample there are about 440,000 distinct CDR3 sequences; approximately 30% appear just once. The ten largest clonotypes hold roughly 15% of the sample. The research as a whole found: In both this cohort and an independent cohort of 350 to 400 donors, the cumulative frequency of public TCR beta family members distinguished carriers of CMV infection plus the relevant HLA type. The ex vivo response was dominated by HLA-C-restricted CMV-specific TCR beta clonotypes, and the single most frequent clonotype in two of eight donors was supplied by these HLA-C-restricted clonotypes.

This clonotype originated in a human donor in good health (CMV status not recorded). Some clones in this sample may be carry-over from other donors' samples. The chain employs TRBV5-1 and TRBJ1-5; a tentative D call is TRBD1 (5 bases match). Sequenced input: PBMCs. DNA sequence: TGCGCCAGCAGCTTTAGAGGGGAGCAGCCCCAGCATTTT. Its translation is CASSFRGEQPQHF. The entire variable domain, with the stretches around the CDR3 drawn from the reference TRBV5-1 and TRBJ1-5 proteins, is KAGVTQTPRYLIKTRGQQVTLSCSPISGHRSVSWYQQTPGQGLQFLFEYFSETQRNKGNFPGRFSGRQFSNSRSEMNVSTLELGDSALYLCASSFRGEQPQHFGDGTRLSIL.